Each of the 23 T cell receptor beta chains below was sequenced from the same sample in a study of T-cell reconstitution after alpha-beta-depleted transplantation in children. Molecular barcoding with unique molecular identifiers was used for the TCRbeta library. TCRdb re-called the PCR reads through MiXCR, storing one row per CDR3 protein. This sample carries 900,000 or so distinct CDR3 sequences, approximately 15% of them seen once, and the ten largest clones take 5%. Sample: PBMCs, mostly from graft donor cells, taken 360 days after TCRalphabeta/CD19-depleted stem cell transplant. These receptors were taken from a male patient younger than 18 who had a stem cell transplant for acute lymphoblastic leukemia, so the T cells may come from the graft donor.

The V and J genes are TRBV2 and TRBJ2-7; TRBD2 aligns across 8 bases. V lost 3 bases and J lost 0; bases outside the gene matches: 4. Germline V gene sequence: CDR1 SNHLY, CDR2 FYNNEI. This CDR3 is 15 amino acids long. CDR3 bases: TGTGCCAGCAGTGACCCAGCGGGAGTCTCCTACGAGCAGTACTTC. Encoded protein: CASSDPAGVSYEQYF.

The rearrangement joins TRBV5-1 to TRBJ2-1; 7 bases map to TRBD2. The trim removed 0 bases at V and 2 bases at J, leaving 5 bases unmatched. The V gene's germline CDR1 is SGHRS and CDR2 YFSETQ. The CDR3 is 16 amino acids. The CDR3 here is CASSLVAGVTYNEQFF. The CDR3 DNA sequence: TGCGCCAGCAGCTTGGTGGCGGGGGTAACCTACAATGAGCAGTTCTTC.

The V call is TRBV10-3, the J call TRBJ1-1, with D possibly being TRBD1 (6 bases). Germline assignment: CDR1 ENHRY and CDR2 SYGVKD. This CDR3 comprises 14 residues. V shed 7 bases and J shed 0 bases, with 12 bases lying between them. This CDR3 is CAITAQGLNTEAFF. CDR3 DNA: TGTGCCATCACCGCACAGGGACTGAACACTGAAGCTTTCTTT.

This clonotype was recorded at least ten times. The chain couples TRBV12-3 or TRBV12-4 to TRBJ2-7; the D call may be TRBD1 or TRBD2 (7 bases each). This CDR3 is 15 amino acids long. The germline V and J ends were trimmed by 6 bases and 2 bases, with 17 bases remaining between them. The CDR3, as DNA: TGTGCCAGCAGCCCCCGGGGAGGGGGCCCCTACGAGCAGTACTTC. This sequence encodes CASSPRGGGPYEQYF.

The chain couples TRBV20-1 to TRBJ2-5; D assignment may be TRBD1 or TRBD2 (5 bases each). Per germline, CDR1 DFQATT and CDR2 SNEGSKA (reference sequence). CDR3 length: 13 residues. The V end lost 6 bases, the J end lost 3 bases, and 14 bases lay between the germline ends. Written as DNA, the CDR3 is TGCAGTGCATTTGGGCTGGGGGAAGAGACCCAGTACTTC. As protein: CSAFGLGEETQYF.

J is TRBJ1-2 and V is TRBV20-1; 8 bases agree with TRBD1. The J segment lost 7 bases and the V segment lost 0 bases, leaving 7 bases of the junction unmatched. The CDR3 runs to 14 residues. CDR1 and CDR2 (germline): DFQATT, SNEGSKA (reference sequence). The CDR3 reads CSAREQGVLRGYTF. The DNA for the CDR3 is TGCAGTGCTAGAGAACAGGGGGTACTACGTGGCTACACCTTC.

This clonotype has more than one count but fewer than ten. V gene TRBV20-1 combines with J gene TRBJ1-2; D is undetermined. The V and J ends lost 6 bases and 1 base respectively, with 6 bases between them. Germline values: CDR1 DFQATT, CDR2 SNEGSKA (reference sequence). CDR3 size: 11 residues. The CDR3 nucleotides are TGCAGTGCCACAGATAACTATGGCTACACCTTC. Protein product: CSATDNYGYTF.

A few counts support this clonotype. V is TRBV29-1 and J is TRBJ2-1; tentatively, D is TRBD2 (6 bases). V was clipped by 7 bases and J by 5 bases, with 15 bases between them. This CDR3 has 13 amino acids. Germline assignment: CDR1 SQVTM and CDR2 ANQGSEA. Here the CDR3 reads CSGRDSRDNEQFF. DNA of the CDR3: TGCAGCGGTCGGGACTCTCGCGACAATGAGCAGTTCTTC.

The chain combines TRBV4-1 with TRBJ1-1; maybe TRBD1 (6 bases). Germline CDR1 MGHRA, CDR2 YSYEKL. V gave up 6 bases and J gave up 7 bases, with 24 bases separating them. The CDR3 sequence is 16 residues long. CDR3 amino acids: CASRSVKGRTGNEAFF. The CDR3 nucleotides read TGCGCCAGCAGATCGGTTAAGGGAAGAACAGGGAATGAAGCTTTCTTT.

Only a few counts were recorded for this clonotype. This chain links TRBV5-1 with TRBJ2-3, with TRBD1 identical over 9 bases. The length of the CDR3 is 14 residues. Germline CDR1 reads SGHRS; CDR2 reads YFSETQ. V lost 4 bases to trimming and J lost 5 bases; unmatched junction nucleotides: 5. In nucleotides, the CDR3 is TGCGCCAGCAGCGGGGGACAGGGTGGAGATACGCAGTATTTT. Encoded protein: CASSGGQGGDTQYF.

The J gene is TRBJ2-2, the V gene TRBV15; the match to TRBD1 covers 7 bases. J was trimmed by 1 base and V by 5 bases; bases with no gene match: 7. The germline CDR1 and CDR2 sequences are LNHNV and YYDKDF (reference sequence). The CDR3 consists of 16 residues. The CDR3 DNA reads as TGTGCCACCAGCCGTGACAGGGCCCTGAACACCGGGGAGCTGTTTTTT. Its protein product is CATSRDRALNTGELFF.

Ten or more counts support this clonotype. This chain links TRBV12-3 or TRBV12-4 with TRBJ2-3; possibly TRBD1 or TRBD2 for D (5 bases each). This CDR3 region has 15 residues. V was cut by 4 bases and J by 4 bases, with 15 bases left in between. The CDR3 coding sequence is TGTGCCAGCAGTTCGGCAGGGAGTCAATCAGATACGCAGTATTTT. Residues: CASSSAGSQSDTQYF.

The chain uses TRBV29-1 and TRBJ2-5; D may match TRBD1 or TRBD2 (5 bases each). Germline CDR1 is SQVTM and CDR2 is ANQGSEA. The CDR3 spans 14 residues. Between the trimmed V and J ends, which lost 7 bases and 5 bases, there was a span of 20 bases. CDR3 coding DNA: TGCAGCGCCCGACCCCGGGGACGCCTGGAGACCCAGTACTTC. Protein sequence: CSARPRGRLETQYF. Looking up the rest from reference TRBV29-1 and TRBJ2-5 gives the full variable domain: SAVISQKPSRDICQRGTSLTIQCQVDSQVTMMFWYRQQPGQSLTLIATANQGSEATYESGFVIDKFPISRPNLTFSTLTVSNMSPEDSSIYLCSARPRGRLETQYFGPGTRLLVL.

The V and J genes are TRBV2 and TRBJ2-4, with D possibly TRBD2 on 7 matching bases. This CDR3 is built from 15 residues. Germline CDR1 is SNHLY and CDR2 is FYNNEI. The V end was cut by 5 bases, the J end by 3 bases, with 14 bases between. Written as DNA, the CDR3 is TGTGCCAGCAGTTACAGGGAGGGGAGCAAAAACATTCAGTACTTC. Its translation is CASSYREGSKNIQYF.

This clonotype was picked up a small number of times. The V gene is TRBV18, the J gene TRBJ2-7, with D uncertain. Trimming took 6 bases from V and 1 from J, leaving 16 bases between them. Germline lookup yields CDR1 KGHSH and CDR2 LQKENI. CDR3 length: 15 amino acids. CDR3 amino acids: CASSPGTAHSYEQYF. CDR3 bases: TGTGCCAGCTCGCCCGGTACGGCTCATTCCTACGAGCAGTACTTC.

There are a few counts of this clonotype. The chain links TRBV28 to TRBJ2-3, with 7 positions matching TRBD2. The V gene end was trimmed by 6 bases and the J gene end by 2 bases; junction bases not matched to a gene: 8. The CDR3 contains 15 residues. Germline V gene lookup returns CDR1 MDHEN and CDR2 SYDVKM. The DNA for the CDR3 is TGTGCCAGCAGCTCTACGGGGGGTAACACAGATACGCAGTATTTT. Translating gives CASSSTGGNTDTQYF.

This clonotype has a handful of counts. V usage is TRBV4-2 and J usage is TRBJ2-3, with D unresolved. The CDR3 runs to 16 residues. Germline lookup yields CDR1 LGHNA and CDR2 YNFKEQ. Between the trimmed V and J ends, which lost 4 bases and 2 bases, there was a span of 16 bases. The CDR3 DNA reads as TGTGCCAGCAGCCGTACCTCGACTGGTTCCACAGATACGCAGTATTTT. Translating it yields CASSRTSTGSTDTQYF.

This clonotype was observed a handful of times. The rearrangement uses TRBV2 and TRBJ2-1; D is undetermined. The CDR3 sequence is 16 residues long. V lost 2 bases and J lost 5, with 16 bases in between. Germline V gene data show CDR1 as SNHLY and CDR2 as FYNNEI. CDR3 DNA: TGTGCCAGCAGTGAAACCTTAACCCTTCAGAACAATGAGCAGTTCTTC. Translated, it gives CASSETLTLQNNEQFF.

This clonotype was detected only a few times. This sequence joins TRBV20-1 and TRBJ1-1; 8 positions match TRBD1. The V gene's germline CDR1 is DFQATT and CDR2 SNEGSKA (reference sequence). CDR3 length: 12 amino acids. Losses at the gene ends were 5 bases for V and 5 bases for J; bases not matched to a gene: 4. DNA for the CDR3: TGCAGTGCTTTCAGGGGGCTGACTGAAGCTTTCTTT. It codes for CSAFRGLTEAFF.

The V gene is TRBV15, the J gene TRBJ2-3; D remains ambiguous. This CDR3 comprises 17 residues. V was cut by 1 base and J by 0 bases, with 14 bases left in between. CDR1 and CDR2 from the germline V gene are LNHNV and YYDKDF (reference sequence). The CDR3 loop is CATSRARLVSSTDTQYF. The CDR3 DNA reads TGTGCCACCAGCAGAGCCAGGCTAGTCTCTAGCACAGATACGCAGTATTTT. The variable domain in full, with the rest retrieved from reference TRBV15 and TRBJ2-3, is DAMVIQNPRYQVTQFGKPVTLSCSQTLNHNVMYWYQQKSSQAPKLLFHYYDKDFNNEADTPDNFQSRRPNTSFCFLDIRSPGLGDTAMYLCATSRARLVSSTDTQYFGPGTRLTVL.

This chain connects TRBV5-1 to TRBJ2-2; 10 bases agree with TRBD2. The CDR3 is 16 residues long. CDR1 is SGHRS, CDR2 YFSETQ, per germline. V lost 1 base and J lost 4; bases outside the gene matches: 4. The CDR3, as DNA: TGCGCCAGCAGCTTGAAGCGGGAGGGCCCCACCGGGGAGCTGTTTTTT. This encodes CASSLKREGPTGELFF.

In DNA, the CDR3 is TGTGCCAGCAGCCAAGTCCCGGGACAGATTTCTGGAAACACCATATATTTT. Its translation: CASSQVPGQISGNTIYF. The chain couples TRBV14 to TRBJ1-3; TRBD1 matches 7 bases. Germline V gene sequence: CDR1 SGHDN, CDR2 FVKESK. J lost 1 base, V lost 1 base, and 7 bases had no gene match. The length of the CDR3 is 17 residues.

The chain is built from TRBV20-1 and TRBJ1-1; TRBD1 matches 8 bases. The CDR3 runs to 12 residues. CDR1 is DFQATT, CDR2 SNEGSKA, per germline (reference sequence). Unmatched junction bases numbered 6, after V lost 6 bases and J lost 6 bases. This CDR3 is CSARTGRAEAFF. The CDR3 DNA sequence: TGCAGTGCCAGGACAGGGCGGGCTGAAGCTTTCTTT.